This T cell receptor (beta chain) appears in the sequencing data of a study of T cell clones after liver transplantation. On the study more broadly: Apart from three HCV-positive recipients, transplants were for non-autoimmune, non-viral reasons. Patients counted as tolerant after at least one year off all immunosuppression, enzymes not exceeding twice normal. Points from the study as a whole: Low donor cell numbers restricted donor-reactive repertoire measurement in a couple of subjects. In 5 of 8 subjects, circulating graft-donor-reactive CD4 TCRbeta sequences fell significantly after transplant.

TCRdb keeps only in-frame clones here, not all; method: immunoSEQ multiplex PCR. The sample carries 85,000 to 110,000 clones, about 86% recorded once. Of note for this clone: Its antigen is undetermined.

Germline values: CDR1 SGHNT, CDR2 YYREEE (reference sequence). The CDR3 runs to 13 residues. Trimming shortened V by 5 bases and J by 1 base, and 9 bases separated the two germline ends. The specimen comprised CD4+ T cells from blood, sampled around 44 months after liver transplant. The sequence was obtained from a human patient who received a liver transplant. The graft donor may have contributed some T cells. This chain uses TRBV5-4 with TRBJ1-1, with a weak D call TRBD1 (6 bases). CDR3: CASRDRRNTEAFF. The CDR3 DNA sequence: TGTGCCAGCAGGGACAGAAGGAACACTGAAGCTTTCTTT. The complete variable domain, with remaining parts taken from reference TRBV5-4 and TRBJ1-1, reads ETGVTQSPTHLIKTRGQQVTLRCSSQSGHNTVSWYQQALGQGPQFIFQYYREEENGRGNFPPRFSGLQFPNYSSELNVNALELDDSALYLCASRDRRNTEAFFGQGTRLTVV.